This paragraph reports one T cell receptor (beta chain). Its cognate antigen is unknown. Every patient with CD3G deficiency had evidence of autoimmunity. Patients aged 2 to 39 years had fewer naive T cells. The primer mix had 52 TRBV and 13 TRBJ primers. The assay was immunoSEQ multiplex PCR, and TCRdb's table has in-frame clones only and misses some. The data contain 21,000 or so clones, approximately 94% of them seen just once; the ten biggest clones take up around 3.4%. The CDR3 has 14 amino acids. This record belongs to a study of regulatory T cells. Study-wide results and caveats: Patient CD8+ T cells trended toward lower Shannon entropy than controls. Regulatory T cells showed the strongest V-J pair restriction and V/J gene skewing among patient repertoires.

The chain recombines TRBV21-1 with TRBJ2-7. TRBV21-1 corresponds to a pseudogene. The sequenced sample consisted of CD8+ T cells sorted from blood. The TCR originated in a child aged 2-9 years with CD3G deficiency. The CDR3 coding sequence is TGTGCCAGCAGCAATTTTGGTTCCCTCTACGAGCAGTACTTC. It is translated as CASSNFGSLYEQYF.